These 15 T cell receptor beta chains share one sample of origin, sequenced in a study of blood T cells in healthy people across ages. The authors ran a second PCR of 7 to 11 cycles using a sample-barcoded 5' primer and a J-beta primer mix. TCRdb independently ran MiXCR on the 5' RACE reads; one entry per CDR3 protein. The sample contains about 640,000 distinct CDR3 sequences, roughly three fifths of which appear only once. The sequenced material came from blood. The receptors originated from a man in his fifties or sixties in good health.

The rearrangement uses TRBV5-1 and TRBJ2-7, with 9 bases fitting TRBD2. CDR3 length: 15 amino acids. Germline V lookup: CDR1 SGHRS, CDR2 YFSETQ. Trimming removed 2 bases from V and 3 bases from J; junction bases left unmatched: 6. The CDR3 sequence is CASSLAGGPLYEQYF. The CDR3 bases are TGCGCCAGCAGCTTAGCGGGGGGCCCCCTCTACGAGCAGTACTTC. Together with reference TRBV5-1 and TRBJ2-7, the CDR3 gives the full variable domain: KAGVTQTPRYLIKTRGQQVTLSCSPISGHRSVSWYQQTPGQGLQFLFEYFSETQRNKGNFPGRFSGRQFSNSRSEMNVSTLELGDSALYLCASSLAGGPLYEQYFGPGTRLTVT.

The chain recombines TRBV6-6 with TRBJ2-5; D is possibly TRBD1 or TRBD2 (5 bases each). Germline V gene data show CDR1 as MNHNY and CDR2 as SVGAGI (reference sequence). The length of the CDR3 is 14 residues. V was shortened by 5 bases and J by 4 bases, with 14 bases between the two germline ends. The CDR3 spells CASSPRGAGETQYF. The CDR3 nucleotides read TGTGCCAGCAGTCCTCGAGGGGCAGGAGAGACCCAGTACTTC.

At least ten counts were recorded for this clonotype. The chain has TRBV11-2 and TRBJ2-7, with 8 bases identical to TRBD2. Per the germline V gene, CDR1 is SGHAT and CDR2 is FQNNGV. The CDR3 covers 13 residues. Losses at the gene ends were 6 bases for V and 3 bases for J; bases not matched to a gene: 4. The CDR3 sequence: CASSLGTSYEQYF. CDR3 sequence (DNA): TGTGCCAGCAGTTTGGGGACTAGCTACGAGCAGTACTTC.

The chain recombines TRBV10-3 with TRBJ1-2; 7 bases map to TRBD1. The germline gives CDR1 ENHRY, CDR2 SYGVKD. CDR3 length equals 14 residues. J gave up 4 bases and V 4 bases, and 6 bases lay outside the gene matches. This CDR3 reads CAISGRQGTYGYTF. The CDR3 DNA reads TGTGCCATCAGTGGTCGACAGGGAACCTATGGCTACACCTTC.

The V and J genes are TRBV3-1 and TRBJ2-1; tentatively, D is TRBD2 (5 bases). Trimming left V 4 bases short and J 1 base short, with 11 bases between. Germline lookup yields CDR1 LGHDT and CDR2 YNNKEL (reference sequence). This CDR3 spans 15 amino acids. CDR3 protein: CASSPTTGSYNEQFF. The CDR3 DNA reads TGTGCCAGCAGCCCTACGACGGGATCCTACAATGAGCAGTTCTTC.

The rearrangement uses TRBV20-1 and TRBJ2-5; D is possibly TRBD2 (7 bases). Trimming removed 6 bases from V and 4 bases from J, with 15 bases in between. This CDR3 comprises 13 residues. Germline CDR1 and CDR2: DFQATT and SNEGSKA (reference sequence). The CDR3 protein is CSAPWAGAETQYF. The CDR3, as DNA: TGCAGTGCCCCCTGGGCGGGGGCAGAGACCCAGTACTTC.

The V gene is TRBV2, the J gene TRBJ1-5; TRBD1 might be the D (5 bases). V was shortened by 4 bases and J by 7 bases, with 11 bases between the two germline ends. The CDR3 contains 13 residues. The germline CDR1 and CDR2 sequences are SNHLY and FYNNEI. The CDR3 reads CASSVGELQPQHF. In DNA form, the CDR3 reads TGTGCCAGCAGTGTGGGGGAGTTGCAGCCCCAGCATTTT.

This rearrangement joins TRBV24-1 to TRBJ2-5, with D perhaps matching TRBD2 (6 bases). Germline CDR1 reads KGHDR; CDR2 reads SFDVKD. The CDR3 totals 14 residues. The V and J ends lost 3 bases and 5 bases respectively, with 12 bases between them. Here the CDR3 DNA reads TGTGCCACCAGTGATACGGGACTGTGGGAGACCCAGTACTTC. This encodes CATSDTGLWETQYF.

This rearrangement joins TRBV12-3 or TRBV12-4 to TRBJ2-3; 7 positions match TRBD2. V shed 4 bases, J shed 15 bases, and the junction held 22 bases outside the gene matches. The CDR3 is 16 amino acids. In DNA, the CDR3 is TGTGCCAGCAGTTCCTGGACTAGAGGGTTCACAGATATGCAATATTTT. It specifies CASSSWTRGFTDMQYF.

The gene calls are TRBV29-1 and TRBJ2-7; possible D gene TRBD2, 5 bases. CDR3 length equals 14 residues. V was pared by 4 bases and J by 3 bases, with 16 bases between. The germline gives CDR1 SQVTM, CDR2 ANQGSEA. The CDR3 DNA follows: TGCAGCGTTGCCCCGTACCAACGGGACTACGAGCAGTACTTC. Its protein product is CSVAPYQRDYEQYF.

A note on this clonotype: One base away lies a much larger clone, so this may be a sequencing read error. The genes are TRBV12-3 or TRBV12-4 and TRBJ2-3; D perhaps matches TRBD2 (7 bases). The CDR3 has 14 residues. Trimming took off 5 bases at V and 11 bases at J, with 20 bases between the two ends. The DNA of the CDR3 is TGTGCCAGCAGTGTTAGGGGGGGCGGAGATGTGCAGTATTTT. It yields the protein CASSVRGGGDVQYF.

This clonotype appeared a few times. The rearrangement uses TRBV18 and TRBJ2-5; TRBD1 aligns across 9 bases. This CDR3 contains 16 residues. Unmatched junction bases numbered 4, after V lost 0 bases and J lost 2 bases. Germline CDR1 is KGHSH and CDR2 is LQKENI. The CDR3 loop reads CASSPPNRGRQETQYF. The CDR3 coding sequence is TGTGCCAGCTCACCACCGAACAGGGGGCGACAAGAGACCCAGTACTTC.

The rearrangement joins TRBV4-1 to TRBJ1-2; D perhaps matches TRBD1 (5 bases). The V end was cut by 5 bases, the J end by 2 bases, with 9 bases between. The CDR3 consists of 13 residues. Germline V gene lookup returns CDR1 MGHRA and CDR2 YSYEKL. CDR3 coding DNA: TGCGCCAGCAGCGGGACTACGAACTATGGCTACACCTTC. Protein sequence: CASSGTTNYGYTF.

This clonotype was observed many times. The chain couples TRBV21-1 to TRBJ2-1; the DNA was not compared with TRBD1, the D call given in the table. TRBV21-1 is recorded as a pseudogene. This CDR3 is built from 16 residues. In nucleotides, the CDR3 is TGTGCCAGCAGCACGGGGACAGGTGTGGGGGGCTTCGAGCAGTTCTTC. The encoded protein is CASSTGTGVGGFEQFF.

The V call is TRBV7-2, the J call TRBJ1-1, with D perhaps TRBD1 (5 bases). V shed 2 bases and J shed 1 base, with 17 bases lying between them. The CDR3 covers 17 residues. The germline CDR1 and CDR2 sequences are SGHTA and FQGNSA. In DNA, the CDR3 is TGTGCCAGCAGCTTAAGGAAAGGAGGGGCTAAGAACACTGAAGCTTTCTTT. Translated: CASSLRKGGAKNTEAFF.